These T cell receptor beta chains were read from a single sample in a study of T cells in localized non-small cell lung cancer. Libraries were prepared by immunoSEQ multiplex PCR; TCRdb keeps only in-frame clonotypes and omits some of them. Found here are tens of thousands of clones, almost 90% of them singletons; the top ten hold 2.6%. Specimen: peripheral blood, collected before any cancer treatment. These receptors were collected from a female donor of 60 years or more with stage I squamous cell lung carcinoma. CDR3s include the opening cysteine and the closing phenylalanine or tryptophan. The D gene is left open where the match is weak. For some rows the clone size is stated as once, few or many, or as a class when expanded; others skip it.

D gene	V gene	J gene	clone size	CDR3 protein	CDR3 DNA
.	TRBV9	TRBJ2-1	.	CASSAPWGSEQFF	TGTGCCAGCAGCGCCCCTTGGGGTAGCGAGCAGTTCTTC
.	TRBV6-5	TRBJ2-7	.	CASSYSGKGYEQYF	TGTGCCAGCAGTTACTCTGGCAAGGGATACGAGCAGTACTTC
.	TRBV7-2	TRBJ2-1	once	CASSFTSSEREQFF	TGTGCCAGCAGCTTCACTAGCAGCGAGCGAGAGCAGTTCTTC
.	TRBV19	TRBJ2-5	.	CASTASAQETQYF	TGTGCCAGTACAGCTAGCGCCCAAGAGACCCAGTACTTC
TRBD1	TRBV6-5	TRBJ1-2	.	CASSLGQGNNYGYTF	TGTGCCAGCAGCCTCGGACAGGGGAACAACTATGGCTACACCTTC
TRBD1	TRBV7-9	TRBJ1-6	once	CASSSGQGHSPLHF	TGTGCCAGCAGCTCCGGACAGGGGCACTCACCCCTCCACTTT
.	TRBV7-2	TRBJ1-1	.	CASSLVARGTEAFF	TGTGCCAGCAGCTTAGTAGCCAGGGGCACTGAAGCTTTCTTT
TRBD2	TRBV30	TRBJ2-1	few	CAWNGAGGYNEQFF	TGTGCCTGGAACGGAGCGGGGGGATACAATGAGCAGTTCTTC
.	TRBV7-3	TRBJ2-6	.	CASSFTALSGANVLTF	TGTGCCAGCAGCTTTACAGCCCTCTCTGGGGCCAACGTCCTGACTTTC
.	TRBV7-8	TRBJ1-4	once	CASSYSGFQNEKLFF	TGTGCCAGCAGCTACTCAGGGTTTCAAAATGAAAAACTGTTTTTT
.	TRBV19	TRBJ1-5	.	CATRHLSQPQHF	TGTGCCACTCGGCATTTGAGTCAGCCCCAGCATTTT
TRBD1	TRBV27	TRBJ2-7	.	CASSGQGGLLGEQYF	TGTGCCAGCAGTGGACAGGGGGGGCTGTTGGGCGAGCAGTACTTC
.	TRBV9	TRBJ2-7	.	CASSPQQNYEQYF	TGTGCCAGCAGCCCCCAGCAAAACTACGAGCAGTACTTC
.	TRBV7-9	TRBJ2-7	.	CASSLSTGSSYEQYF	TGTGCCAGCAGCTTAAGTACAGGATCCTCCTACGAGCAGTACTTC
.	TRBV7-2	TRBJ1-3	once	CASSLQYGQSGNTIYF	TGTGCCAGCAGCTTACAGTACGGTCAATCTGGAAACACCATATATTTT
TRBD1	TRBV6-5	TRBJ2-2	.	CASRLGQGATGELFF	TGTGCCAGCCGGCTGGGGCAGGGGGCCACCGGGGAGCTGTTTTTT
TRBD1	TRBV29-1	TRBJ2-5	.	CSGLDRAGETQYF	TGCAGCGGGCTGGACAGGGCGGGAGAGACCCAGTACTTC
TRBD2	TRBV30	TRBJ2-1	once	CAWSVFGGSGAVGNEQFF	TGTGCCTGGAGTGTATTCGGCGGGAGTGGGGCAGTGGGTAATGAGCAGTTCTTC
TRBD2	TRBV5-1	TRBJ2-1	.	CASSPPGLATINEQFF	TGCGCCAGCAGCCCTCCGGGACTAGCAACTATTAATGAGCAGTTCTTC